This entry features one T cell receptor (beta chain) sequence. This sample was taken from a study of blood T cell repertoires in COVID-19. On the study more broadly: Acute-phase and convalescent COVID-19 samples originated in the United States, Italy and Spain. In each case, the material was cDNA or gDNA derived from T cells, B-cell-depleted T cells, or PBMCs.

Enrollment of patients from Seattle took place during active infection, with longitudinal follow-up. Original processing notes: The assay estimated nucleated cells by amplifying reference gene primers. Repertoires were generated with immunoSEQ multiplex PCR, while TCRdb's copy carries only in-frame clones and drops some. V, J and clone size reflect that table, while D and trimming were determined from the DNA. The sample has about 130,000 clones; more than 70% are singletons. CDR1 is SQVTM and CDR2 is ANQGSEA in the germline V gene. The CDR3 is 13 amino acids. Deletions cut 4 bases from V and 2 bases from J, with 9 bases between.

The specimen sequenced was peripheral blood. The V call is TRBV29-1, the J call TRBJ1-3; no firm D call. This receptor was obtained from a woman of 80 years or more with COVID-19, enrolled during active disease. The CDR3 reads CSVVPGAGNTIYF. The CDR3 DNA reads TGCAGCGTTGTTCCGGGAGCTGGAAACACCATATATTTT. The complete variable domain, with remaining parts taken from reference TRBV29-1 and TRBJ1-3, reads SAVISQKPSRDICQRGTSLTIQCQVDSQVTMMFWYRQQPGQSLTLIATANQGSEATYESGFVIDKFPISRPNLTFSTLTVSNMSPEDSSIYLCSVVPGAGNTIYFGEGSWLTVV.